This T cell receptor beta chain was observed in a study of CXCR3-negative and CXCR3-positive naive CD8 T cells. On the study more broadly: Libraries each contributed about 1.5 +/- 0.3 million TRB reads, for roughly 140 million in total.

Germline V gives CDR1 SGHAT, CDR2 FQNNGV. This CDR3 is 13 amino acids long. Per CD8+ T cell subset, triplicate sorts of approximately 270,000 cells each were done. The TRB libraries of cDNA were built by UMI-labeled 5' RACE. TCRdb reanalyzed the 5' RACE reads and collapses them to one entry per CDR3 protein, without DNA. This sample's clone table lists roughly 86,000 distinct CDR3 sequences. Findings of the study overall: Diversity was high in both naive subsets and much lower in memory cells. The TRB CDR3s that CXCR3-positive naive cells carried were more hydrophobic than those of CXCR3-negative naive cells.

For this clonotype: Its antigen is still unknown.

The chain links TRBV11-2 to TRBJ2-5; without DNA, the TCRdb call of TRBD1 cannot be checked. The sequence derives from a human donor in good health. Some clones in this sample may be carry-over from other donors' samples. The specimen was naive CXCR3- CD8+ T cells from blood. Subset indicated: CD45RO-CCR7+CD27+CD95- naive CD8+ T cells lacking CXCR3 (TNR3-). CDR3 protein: CASILQGGETQYF.